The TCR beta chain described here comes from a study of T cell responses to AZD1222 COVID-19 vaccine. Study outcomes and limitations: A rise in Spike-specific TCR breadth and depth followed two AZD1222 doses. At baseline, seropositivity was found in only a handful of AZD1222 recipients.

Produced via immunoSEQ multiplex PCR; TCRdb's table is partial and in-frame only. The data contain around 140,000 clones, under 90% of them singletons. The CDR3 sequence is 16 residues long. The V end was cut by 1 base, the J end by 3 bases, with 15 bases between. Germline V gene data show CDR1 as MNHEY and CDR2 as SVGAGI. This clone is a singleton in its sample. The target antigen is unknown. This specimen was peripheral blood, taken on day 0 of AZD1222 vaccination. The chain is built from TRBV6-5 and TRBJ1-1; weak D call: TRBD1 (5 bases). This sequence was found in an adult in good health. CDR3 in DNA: TGTGCCAGCAGTTACTATGGGGGAGGGAGGGACACTGAAGCTTTCTTT. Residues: CASSYYGGGRDTEAFF.